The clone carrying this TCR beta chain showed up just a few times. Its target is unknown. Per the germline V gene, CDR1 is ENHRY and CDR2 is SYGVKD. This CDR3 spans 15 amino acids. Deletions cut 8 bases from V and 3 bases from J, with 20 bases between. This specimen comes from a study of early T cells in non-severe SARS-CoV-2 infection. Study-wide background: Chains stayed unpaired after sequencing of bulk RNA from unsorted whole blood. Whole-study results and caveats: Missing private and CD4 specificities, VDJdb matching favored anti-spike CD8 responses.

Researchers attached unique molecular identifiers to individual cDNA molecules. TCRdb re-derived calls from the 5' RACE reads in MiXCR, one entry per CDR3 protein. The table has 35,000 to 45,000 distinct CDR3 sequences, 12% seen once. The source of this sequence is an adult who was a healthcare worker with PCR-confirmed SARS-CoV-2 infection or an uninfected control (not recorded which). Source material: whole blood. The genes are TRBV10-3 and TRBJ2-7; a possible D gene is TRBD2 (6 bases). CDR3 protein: CAICPGDPINYEQYF. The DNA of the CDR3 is TGTGCCATCTGTCCGGGAGACCCGATAAACTACGAGCAGTACTTC.